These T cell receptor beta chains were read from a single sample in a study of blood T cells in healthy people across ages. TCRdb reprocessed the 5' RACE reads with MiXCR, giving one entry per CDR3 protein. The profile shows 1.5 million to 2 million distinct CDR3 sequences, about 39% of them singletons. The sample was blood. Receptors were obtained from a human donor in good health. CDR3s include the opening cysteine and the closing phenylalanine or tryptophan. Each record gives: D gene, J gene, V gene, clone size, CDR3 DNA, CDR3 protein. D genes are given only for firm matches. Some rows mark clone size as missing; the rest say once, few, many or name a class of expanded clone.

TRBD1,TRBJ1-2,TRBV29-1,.,TGCAGCGTTGTTGCCCCATACGGGACAGGGTATGGCTACACCTTC,CSVVAPYGTGYGYTF
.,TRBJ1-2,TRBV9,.,TGTGCCAGCAGCGTAGCGAACGGGGACGGCTACACCTTC,CASSVANGDGYTF
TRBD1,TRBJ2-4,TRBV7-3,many,TGTGCCAGCAGCCAAGGACAGGCAAACATTCAGTACTTC,CASSQGQANIQYF
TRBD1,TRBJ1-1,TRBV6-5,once,TGTGCCAGCAGTTACAGCATGACAGGGGGAGGGACTGAAGCTTTCTTT,CASSYSMTGGGTEAFF
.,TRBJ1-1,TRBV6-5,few,TGTGCCAGCAGTCACCAGGTAAACACTGAAGCTTTCTTT,CASSHQVNTEAFF
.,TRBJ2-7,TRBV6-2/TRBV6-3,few,TGTGTGGCGACACCGAGCCCCTACGAGCAGTACTTC,CVATPSPYEQYF
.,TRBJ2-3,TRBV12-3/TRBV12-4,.,TGTACCAGCAGCCTAAGCGGATTGAGCACAGATACGCAGTATTTT,CTSSLSGLSTDTQYF
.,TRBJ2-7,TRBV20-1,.,TGCAGTGCGGTCAACAACGGCTACGAGCAGTACTTC,CSAVNNGYEQYF
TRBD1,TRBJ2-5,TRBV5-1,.,TGCGCCAGCAGCTTCGGGACAGGGAAAATGAATGAGCAGTACTTC,CASSFGTGKMNEQYF
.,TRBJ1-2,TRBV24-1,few,TGTGCCACCAGTGATTTGGACAGCAACTATGGCTACACCTTC,CATSDLDSNYGYTF
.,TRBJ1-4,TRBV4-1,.,TGCGCCAGCAGCCAAGTGACTACAACTAATGAAAAACTGGTTTTT,CASSQVTTTNEKLVF
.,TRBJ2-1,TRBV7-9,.,TGTTCCAGCAGCTCACCGGGCCACAATGAGCAGTTCTTC,CSSSSPGHNEQFF
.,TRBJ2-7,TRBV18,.,TGTGCCAGCTCACCACGTTTGGACGGAGCCTACGAGCAGTACTTC,CASSPRLDGAYEQYF
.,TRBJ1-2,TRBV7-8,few,TGTGCCAGCAGCTCGCGAGGGGGAGGGAACTATGGCTACACCTTC,CASSSRGGGNYGYTF
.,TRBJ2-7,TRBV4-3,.,TGCGCCAGCAGCCCCCTCCCGGGGTTCCGGTACGAGCAGTACTTC,CASSPLPGFRYEQYF
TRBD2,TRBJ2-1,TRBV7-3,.,TGTGCCAGCAGCGTGACTAGCGGGGGACCTCGCAATGAGCAGTTCTTC,CASSVTSGGPRNEQFF
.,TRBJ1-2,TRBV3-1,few,TGTGCCAGCAGCCTAAACGGGGCCTATGGCTACACCTTC,CASSLNGAYGYTF
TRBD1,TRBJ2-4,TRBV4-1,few,TGCGCCAGCAGCCAACCCGGACAGGGTCAAAACATTCAGTACTTC,CASSQPGQGQNIQYF
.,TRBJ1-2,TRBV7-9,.,TGTGCCAGCAGCCCCCTGTTTACGGGGGGTAACTATGGCTACACCTTC,CASSPLFTGGNYGYTF
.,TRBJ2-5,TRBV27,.,TGTGCCAGCAGTTTACTAGGTCAGGGGGGGAGGGAGACCCAGTACTTC,CASSLLGQGGRETQYF